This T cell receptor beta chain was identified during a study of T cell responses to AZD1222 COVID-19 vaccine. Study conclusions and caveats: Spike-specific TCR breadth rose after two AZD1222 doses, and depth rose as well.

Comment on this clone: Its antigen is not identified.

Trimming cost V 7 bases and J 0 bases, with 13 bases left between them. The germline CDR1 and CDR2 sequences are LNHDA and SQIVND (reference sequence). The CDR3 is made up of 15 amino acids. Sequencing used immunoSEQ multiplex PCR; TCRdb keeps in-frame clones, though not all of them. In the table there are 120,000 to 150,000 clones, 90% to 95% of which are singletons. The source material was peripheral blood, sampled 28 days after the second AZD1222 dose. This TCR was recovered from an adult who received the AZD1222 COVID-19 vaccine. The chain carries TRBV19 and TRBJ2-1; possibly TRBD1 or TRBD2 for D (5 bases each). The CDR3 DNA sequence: TGTGCCAGTACCCGGGACCTTTCCTCCTACAATGAGCAGTTCTTC. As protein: CASTRDLSSYNEQFF.